This TCR beta chain is from a study of identical twins. This clonotype was counted ten times or more. Its antigen remains unidentified. Regarding the study as a whole: While abundant cord blood beta clonotypes carried fewer insertions, memory repertoires showed no such pattern. Excess twin sharing in beta out-of-frame sequences was weaker. Researchers reported excess low generation probability among twin-shared out-of-frame alpha sequences.

TCRdb reprocessed the 5' RACE reads with MiXCR, giving one entry per CDR3 protein. The profile covers about 240,000 distinct CDR3 sequences, with approximately 12% appearing a single time and about 4% taken by the ten largest. V lost 0 bases to trimming and J lost 6 bases, with 6 bases between them. The CDR3 length is 12 residues. The V gene's germline CDR1 is SGHVS and CDR2 FQNEAQ. These data were also filed under a second study, of yellow fever vaccine responses in identical twins. As that study records: Among the twins, the vaccine T cell response reportedly seemed partly convergent and partly personalized.

The sequenced material came from memory (CD45RO+) T cells sorted from blood. The chain combines TRBV7-8 with TRBJ2-7; D not certain. This receptor was obtained from a woman younger than 35 in good health. The CDR3 bases are TGTGCCAGCAGCTTAGCAGCAGGCGAGCAGTACTTC. Amino acid sequence: CASSLAAGEQYF.